These 11 T cell receptor beta chains share one sample of origin, sequenced in a study of blood T cells in healthy people across ages. The second PCR ran about 6 to 12 cycles with a sample-barcoded 5' primer and J-beta primers. TCRdb passed the 5' RACE reads through MiXCR, listing each CDR3 protein once. This table holds approximately 680,000 distinct CDR3 sequences, about 34% found once. The sequenced material came from blood. The source of these receptors is a woman older than 75 in good health.

This clonotype was observed at least ten times. The chain uses TRBV4-3 and TRBJ2-7; 7 positions agree with TRBD1. V was clipped by 1 base and J by 6 bases; unmatched bases: 12. This CDR3 region has 16 residues. Germline V gene data show CDR1 as LGHNA and CDR2 as YSLEER. CDR3 DNA sequence: TGCGCCAGCAGCCAAGGTCCCAGGACAGGAAAAATCGAGCAGTACTTC. This codes for CASSQGPRTGKIEQYF.

This clonotype came up a few times. V gene TRBV27 combines with J gene TRBJ1-1, with D maybe TRBD1 (5 bases). The CDR3 loop spans 13 amino acids. Germline V gene data show CDR1 as MNHEY and CDR2 as SMNVEV (reference sequence). Trimming cost V 8 bases and J 4 bases, with 14 bases left between them. CDR3: CASGQGGSTEAFF. The CDR3 region has the DNA TGTGCCAGCGGCCAGGGAGGGAGCACTGAAGCTTTCTTT.

This clonotype was recorded at least ten times. The V gene is TRBV6-1, the J gene TRBJ2-5; D gene ambiguous. The CDR3 is 11 amino acids. In germline, CDR1 is MNHNS, CDR2 SASEGT. Trimming stripped 3 bases from V and 10 bases from J, with 9 bases between. CDR3 nucleotides: TGTGCCAGCAGTGATCATCGGATCCAGTACTTC. Translated: CASSDHRIQYF.

This clonotype was found many times. The chain uses TRBV30 and TRBJ1-4, with D uncertain. CDR3 length: 14 residues. V gave up 0 bases and J gave up 8 bases, with 13 bases separating them. Germline values: CDR1 GTSNPN, CDR2 SVGIG (reference sequence). The DNA for the CDR3 is TGTGCCTGGAGTGTACGTCAGGACGGCGAAAAACTGTTTTTT. Its protein is CAWSVRQDGEKLFF.

This clonotype was seen many times. The chain links TRBV11-2 to TRBJ2-6; D ambiguous. The CDR3 runs 16 residues. Germline V gene lookup returns CDR1 SGHAT and CDR2 FQNNGV. Trimming removed 5 bases from V and 4 bases from J, with 15 bases in between. For the CDR3, the DNA is TGTGCCAGCAGCCCCGGGCCGGGTTCCGGGGCCAACGTCCTGACTTTC. Its translation is CASSPGPGSGANVLTF.

This chain's CDR3 is CASSARTGNYGYTF. For the CDR3, the DNA is TGTGCCAGCAGTGCCCGGACAGGGAACTATGGCTACACCTTC. The J gene is TRBJ1-2, the V gene TRBV12-3 or TRBV12-4, with 8 bases that match TRBD1. The CDR3 is made up of 14 amino acids. Losses at the gene ends were 5 bases for V and 2 bases for J; bases not matched to a gene: 4.

This clonotype was observed at least ten times. The chain couples TRBV5-1 to TRBJ2-7; TRBD2 agrees at 9 bases. The CDR3 is made up of 15 amino acids. The V gene end was trimmed by 7 bases and the J gene end by 6 bases; junction bases not matched to a gene: 14. Germline V gives CDR1 SGHRS, CDR2 YFSETQ. The CDR3 bases are TGCGCCAGCTCCGGTTCCCCGCGGGGGGGCCGCGAGCAGTACTTC. Translated: CASSGSPRGGREQYF.

This clonotype was found a few times. This chain connects TRBV4-3 to TRBJ2-2; D gene uncertain. The CDR3 has 16 residues. Trimming pared 0 bases from V and 7 bases from J, leaving 15 bases between. CDR1 is LGHNA and CDR2 is YSLEER in the germline V gene. The CDR3 protein is CASSQDANPYGGELFF. The CDR3 region has the DNA TGCGCCAGCAGCCAAGATGCTAATCCATATGGCGGGGAGCTGTTTTTT.

The chain joins TRBV20-1 to TRBJ1-1, with D unresolved. The CDR3 is 13 amino acids. The V gene lost 0 bases and the J gene lost 1 base, with 6 bases spanning the gap. CDR1 is DFQATT and CDR2 is SNEGSKA in the germline V gene (reference sequence). The CDR3 DNA follows: TGCAGTGCTAGAGATCTGAAGAACACTGAAGCTTTCTTT. This gives the protein CSARDLKNTEAFF.

Ten or more counts support this clonotype. This rearrangement joins TRBV3-1 to TRBJ2-1, with 7 bases lining up with TRBD2. After removal of 4 bases from V and 9 bases from J, the junction contained 9 bases not matched to a gene. Germline values: CDR1 LGHDT, CDR2 YNNKEL (reference sequence). This CDR3 contains 14 residues. The DNA of the CDR3 is TGTGCCAGCAGCCTTCGGACTAGGTTAGGTGAGCAGTTCTTC. Translating gives CASSLRTRLGEQFF.

This clonotype was counted many times. This chain uses TRBV7-8 with TRBJ2-1; D not certain. The germline gives CDR1 SGHVS, CDR2 FQNEAQ. V dropped 5 bases and J dropped 7 bases, with 12 bases sitting between them. This CDR3 comprises 13 residues. The CDR3 nucleotides are TGTGCCAGCAGCCGCCGGTGGGTGAATGAGCAGTTCTTC. It specifies CASSRRWVNEQFF.